Here is one T cell receptor (beta chain) with its context. Its antigen remains unidentified. Trimming removed 7 bases at V and 3 bases at J, with 15 bases between. Germline V gene data show CDR1 as SGHRS and CDR2 as YFSETQ. The CDR3 has 14 amino acids. The record originates from a study of regulatory dendritic cells for organ transplantation. Method: immunoSEQ multiplex PCR; TCRdb's copy keeps in-frame clones and lacks some. The table has about 34,000 clones, roughly nine tenths seen once. Study outcomes and limitations: Mature dendritic cells appeared to drive more memory CD8+ clonal expansion than regulatory ones. Naive T cells showed high diversity, memory cells less, memory CD8+ least. Resting memory CD8+ T cells held the most alloreactive clonotypes.

Memory T cells were CD45RO+, naive were CD45RA+, sorted by FACS. The chain employs TRBV5-1 and TRBJ2-3; unclear D gene. Sequenced material: naive CD4+ T cells from blood. Described subset: CD45RA+ naive T cells. The receptor was isolated from a human donor in good health. CDR3 bases: TGCGCCAGCGGTCCGCCCGGGTCGACAGATACGCAGTATTTT. Amino acid sequence: CASGPPGSTDTQYF.